The clone carrying this T cell receptor beta chain was found many times. Time point defined: patch test 2, 6 weeks after DPC sensitization. The treatment denotes: therapeutic diphenylcyclopropenone sensitization with weekly scalp DPC. This sample was taken from a study of human T cells and chemical hapten exposure. Germline assignment: CDR1 SEHNR and CDR2 FQNEAQ (reference sequence). The germline V and J ends were trimmed by 0 bases and 3 bases, with 11 bases remaining between them. This CDR3 is built from 16 residues. MiXCR, run by TCRdb on the RACE reads, gives a single entry per CDR3 protein. The sample includes some 99,000 distinct CDR3 sequences, approximately 8.8% of them seen just once.

The chain is built from TRBV7-9 and TRBJ2-2, with D hard to call. The sequence derives from a woman aged 40 to 55 with alopecia areata. Some clones in this sample may be carry-over from other donors' samples. Sequenced here: whole blood, sampled in connection with sensitization to the hapten diphenylcyclopropenone (DPC). DNA of the CDR3: TGTGCCAGCAGCTTAGCGCAAGGACCCTACACCGGGGAGCTGTTTTTT. This codes for CASSLAQGPYTGELFF.